The 7 T cell receptor beta chains below come from one sample, sequenced in a study of identical twins. TCRdb independently ran MiXCR on the 5' RACE reads; one entry per CDR3 protein. The sample shows hundreds of thousands of distinct CDR3 sequences, more than 12% of them seen only once. The sequencing sample was made of memory (CD45RO+) T cells sorted from blood. These receptors all come from a young woman in good health.

The chain combines TRBV2 with TRBJ1-6; D remains ambiguous. Trimming cost V 6 bases and J 4 bases, with 13 bases left between them. This CDR3 is built from 15 residues. Per the germline V gene, CDR1 is SNHLY and CDR2 is FYNNEI. The CDR3, as DNA: TGTGCCAGCAGCCGCCAGCGTCCGTATAATTCACCCCTCCACTTT. Its protein product is CASSRQRPYNSPLHF.

This clonotype was found a few times. This chain connects TRBV5-1 to TRBJ1-2, with D perhaps matching TRBD1 (5 bases). The CDR3 contains 13 residues. Trimming stripped 1 base from V and 8 bases from J, with 12 bases between. The germline V gene encodes CDR1 SGHRS and CDR2 YFSETQ. Here the CDR3 reads CASSLIFQGGYTF. The CDR3 nucleotides read TGCGCCAGCAGCTTGATATTCCAGGGAGGCTACACCTTC. Variable domain in full (rest from reference TRBV5-1 and TRBJ1-2): KAGVTQTPRYLIKTRGQQVTLSCSPISGHRSVSWYQQTPGQGLQFLFEYFSETQRNKGNFPGRFSGRQFSNSRSEMNVSTLELGDSALYLCASSLIFQGGYTFGSGTRLTVV.

CDR3 sequence: CASSEGQSTYEQYF. CDR3 nucleotide sequence: TGTGCCAGCAGTGAAGGACAGTCGACCTACGAGCAGTACTTC. The chain carries TRBV25-1 and TRBJ2-7; D possibly corresponds to TRBD1 (6 bases). CDR1 and CDR2 (germline): MGHDK, SYGVNS. The CDR3 extends over 14 amino acids. V lost 2 bases, J lost 2 bases, and 10 bases lay in between.

This clonotype was detected a few times. V is TRBV7-2 and J is TRBJ2-7; D is unresolved. Trimming took 7 bases from V and 3 from J, leaving 13 bases between them. This CDR3 region has 13 residues. CDR1 and CDR2 from the germline V gene are SGHTA and FQGNSA. The CDR3 coding sequence is TGTGCCAGCAACCAGCCCGTGGACTACGAGCAGTACTTC. Its translation: CASNQPVDYEQYF. The full variable domain, completed using reference TRBV7-2 and TRBJ2-7, is GAGVSQSPSNKVTEKGKDVELRCDPISGHTALYWYRQSLGQGLEFLIYFQGNSAPDKSGLPSDRFSAERTGGSVSTLTIQRTQQEDSAVYLCASNQPVDYEQYFGPGTRLTVT.

In this sample, this clonotype turned up a few times. This sequence joins TRBV4-2 and TRBJ1-1; a weak D match, TRBD1 (5 bases). V dropped 5 bases and J dropped 1 base, with 17 bases sitting between them. CDR3 size: 16 residues. CDR1 is LGHNA and CDR2 is YNFKEQ in the germline V gene. The CDR3 DNA follows: TGTGCCAGCAGCGCAGAATTTGTGGGGGGGAACACTGAAGCTTTCTTT. Amino acids: CASSAEFVGGNTEAFF.

This clonotype was seen only a few times. The chain uses TRBV15 and TRBJ1-4; TRBD1 matches at 7 bases. V was clipped by 4 bases and J by 3 bases; unmatched bases: 5. The germline V gene encodes CDR1 LNHNV and CDR2 YYDKDF (reference sequence). This CDR3 is 15 amino acids long. CDR3 nucleotides: TGTGCCACCAGCAAGCAGGGGGAGGCTAATGAAAAACTGTTTTTT. Encoded protein: CATSKQGEANEKLFF.

V gene TRBV7-8 combines with J gene TRBJ2-2; a weak D match, TRBD1 (6 bases). This CDR3 contains 15 residues. V was pared by 6 bases and J by 6 bases, with 17 bases between. Germline CDR1 SGHVS, CDR2 FQNEAQ. Written as DNA, the CDR3 is TGTGCCAGCAGATATTCAGGGGTGTCGGCCGGGGAGCTGTTTTTT. Its translation: CASRYSGVSAGELFF.